This entry lists 17 T cell receptor beta chains sequenced from one sample in a study of T cell clones after liver transplantation. TCRdb's table, derived via immunoSEQ multiplex PCR, lists solely in-frame clones and lacks some. The sample has fewer than 65,000 clones, under 85% seen once; the top ten hold about a tenth. The sample here was CD4+ T cells from blood, taken at the 22-month timepoint. These receptors were obtained from a human patient who received a liver transplant. The graft donor may be the source of some T cells.

The genes are TRBV6-5 and TRBJ2-7; tentatively, D is TRBD2 (8 bases). V lost 4 bases, J lost 4 bases, and 20 bases lay in between. The CDR3 totals 16 residues. Germline CDR1 MNHEY, CDR2 SVGAGI. CDR3 DNA: TGTGCCAGCAGTTTTCGGGGGGGGACAGCATTTTACGAGCAGTACTTC. Translation gives CASSFRGGTAFYEQYF.

This clone was found once. The V and J genes are TRBV5-6 and TRBJ2-1; D not certain. Trimming pared 4 bases from V and 3 bases from J, leaving 8 bases between. The CDR3 has 13 residues. CDR1 and CDR2 from the germline V gene are SGHDT and YYEEEE. CDR3 residues: CASSPDIYNEQFF. CDR3 nucleotide sequence: TGTGCCAGCAGCCCCGACATCTACAATGAGCAGTTCTTC.

Concerning this clone itself: The sample carries other DNA sequences with the same CDR3. The chain uses TRBV19 and TRBJ2-5; TRBD1 matches at 7 bases. CDR1 is LNHDA and CDR2 is SQIVND in the germline V gene (reference sequence). V shed 3 bases, J shed 4 bases, and the junction held 2 bases outside the gene matches. The CDR3 is made up of 13 amino acids. The CDR3 bases are TGTGCCAGTAGTATTCGACAGGGAGAGACCCAGTACTTC. This codes for CASSIRQGETQYF.

The count of this clone is one. The chain employs TRBV30 and TRBJ2-6; the D is unclear. Trimming took 5 bases from V and 1 from J, leaving 18 bases between them. There are 17 residues in the CDR3. Germline loops: CDR1 GTSNPN, CDR2 SVGIG (reference sequence). The CDR3 sequence is CAWDGKGKSSGANVLTF. CDR3 sequence (DNA): TGTGCCTGGGACGGAAAGGGCAAGTCGTCTGGGGCCAACGTCCTGACTTTC.

V gene TRBV19 combines with J gene TRBJ2-2; a weak D match, TRBD2 (5 bases). V was trimmed by 4 bases and J by 7 bases, leaving 13 bases between them. The V gene's germline CDR1 is LNHDA and CDR2 SQIVND (reference sequence). The CDR3 is 14 amino acids. The DNA for the CDR3 is TGTGCCAGTAGTACCCGAGGAGAGGGCGGGGAGCTGTTTTTT. It specifies CASSTRGEGGELFF. Based on the CDR3 plus reference TRBV19 and TRBJ2-2, the full variable domain is DGGITQSPKYLFRKEGQNVTLSCEQNLNHDAMYWYRQDPGQGLRLIYYSQIVNDFQKGDIAEGYSVSREKKESFPLTVTSAQKNPTAFYLCASSTRGEGGELFFGEGSRLTVL.

The rearrangement links TRBV11-2 to TRBJ2-7; tentative D call: TRBD2 (6 bases). The V and J ends lost 5 bases and 4 bases respectively, with 18 bases between them. This CDR3 has 15 residues. Germline V gives CDR1 SGHAT, CDR2 FQNNGV. Here the CDR3 reads CASSLGTGVGYEQYF. CDR3 DNA: TGTGCCAGCAGCCTTGGCACGGGGGTAGGGTACGAGCAGTACTTC. Filled out from reference TRBV11-2 and TRBJ2-7, the complete variable domain reads EAGVAQSPRYKIIEKRQSVAFWCNPISGHATLYWYQQILGQGPKLLIQFQNNGVVDDSQLPKDRFSAERLKGVDSTLKIQPAKLEDSAVYLCASSLGTGVGYEQYFGPGTRLTVT.

This sequence joins TRBV19 and TRBJ2-3; TRBD2 matches 11 bases. The CDR3 is 19 residues long. V gave up 6 bases and J gave up 5 bases; unmatched junction bases: 19. CDR1 LNHDA and CDR2 SQIVND come from the germline V gene (reference sequence). The CDR3 DNA sequence: TGTGCCAGTAGAGAGACAAGCTATAAGACGGGACTAGCGGAAGATACGCAGTATTTT. Protein: CASRETSYKTGLAEDTQYF.

The CDR3 sequence: CASSHTAPGNTEAFF. In DNA, the CDR3 is TGCGCCAGCAGCCACACGGCACCTGGGAACACTGAAGCTTTCTTT. The chain links TRBV5-1 to TRBJ1-1; D is unresolved. The ends were cut back, 4 bases at V and 1 base at J, with 14 bases in the middle. The CDR3 totals 15 residues. CDR1 is SGHRS, CDR2 YFSETQ, per germline.

The CDR3 spells CASSNGEEGGYGYTF. The CDR3 DNA is TGTGCCAGCTCTAACGGCGAGGAGGGAGGCTATGGCTACACCTTC. This rearrangement joins TRBV6-4 to TRBJ1-2; D call uncertain. Germline V gene lookup returns CDR1 MRHNA and CDR2 SNTAGT. The V end was cut by 8 bases, the J end by 4 bases, with 20 bases between. The CDR3 sequence is 15 residues long.

This clone was recorded once. The chain combines TRBV30 with TRBJ2-3; 8 bases align to TRBD2. V dropped 2 bases and J dropped 2; count of bases not matched to a gene: 9. CDR1 is GTSNPN and CDR2 is SVGIG in the germline V gene (reference sequence). The CDR3 spans 16 residues. This chain's CDR3 is CAWSQAGGLFTDTQYF. CDR3 nucleotides: TGTGCCTGGAGTCAGGCGGGGGGCCTCTTCACAGATACGCAGTATTTT.

The genes are TRBV5-6 and TRBJ2-5; D is perhaps TRBD2 (5 bases). This CDR3 region has 16 residues. Trimming removed 0 bases from V and 1 base from J, with 13 bases in between. Germline CDR1 is SGHDT and CDR2 is YYEEEE. As DNA, the CDR3 is TGTGCCAGCAGCTTGGCCCTGGGAGCTGTCCAAGAGACCCAGTACTTC. This codes for CASSLALGAVQETQYF. The whole variable domain, remainder taken from reference TRBV5-6 and TRBJ2-5, is DAGVTQSPTHLIKTRGQQVTLRCSPKSGHDTVSWYQQALGQGPQFIFQYYEEEERQRGNFPDRFSGHQFPNYSSELNVNALLLGDSALYLCASSLALGAVQETQYFGPGTRLLVL.

The CDR3 region is CASSGELAGTYEQYF. In nucleotides, the CDR3 is TGTGCCAGCAGTGGGGAACTAGCGGGGACCTACGAGCAGTACTTC. This chain uses TRBV6-5 with TRBJ2-7, with 10 nucleotides matching TRBD2. The CDR3 consists of 15 residues. Germline trimming cut 5 bases from V and 2 bases from J; bases unmatched to any gene: 6. Germline V gene data show CDR1 as MNHEY and CDR2 as SVGAGI.

Comment on this clone: Other DNA sequences of this sample code for an identical CDR3. The chain joins TRBV29-1 to TRBJ2-3, with D possibly being TRBD1 or TRBD2 (5 bases each). Germline values: CDR1 SQVTM, CDR2 ANQGSEA. V was cut by 4 bases and J by 0 bases, with 8 bases left in between. The CDR3 totals 13 residues. The CDR3 coding sequence is TGCAGCGTTGGGGACCCCAGCACAGATACGCAGTATTTT. It specifies CSVGDPSTDTQYF.

The chain has TRBV11-3 and TRBJ2-2; 8 nucleotides agree with TRBD1. CDR1 and CDR2 (germline): SGHNT, YENEEA. V was pared by 5 bases and J by 1 base, with 3 bases of the junction left unmatched. There are 15 residues in the CDR3. The CDR3 DNA follows: TGTGCCAGCAGCACTGGACAGGGGAACACCGGGGAGCTGTTTTTT. It translates to CASSTGQGNTGELFF.

CDR3 DNA sequence: TGTGCCAGCAGCCCGTGGTCGGCATCGAACACTGAAGCTTTCTTT. It specifies CASSPWSASNTEAFF. The genes are TRBV7-2 and TRBJ1-1; D not resolved. The V end was cut by 5 bases, the J end by 1 base, with 14 bases between. The germline V gene encodes CDR1 SGHTA and CDR2 FQGNSA. There are 15 residues in the CDR3.

This sequence joins TRBV19 and TRBJ1-5; D call uncertain. Germline assignment: CDR1 LNHDA and CDR2 SQIVND (reference sequence). The V gene lost 7 bases and the J gene lost 5 bases, with 18 bases spanning the gap. The CDR3 runs 15 residues. The CDR3 is CASKVTERGYQPQHF. The CDR3 DNA follows: TGTGCCAGTAAGGTCACAGAAAGAGGGTATCAGCCCCAGCATTTT.

The rearrangement links TRBV11-2 to TRBJ2-7; the D is unclear. The CDR3 extends over 12 amino acids. V dropped 5 bases and J dropped 2 bases, with 7 bases sitting between them. Germline V CDR1 and CDR2: SGHAT, FQNNGV. CDR3 coding DNA: TGTGCCAGCAGCACGGGCACCTACGAGCAGTACTTC. Translation gives CASSTGTYEQYF.